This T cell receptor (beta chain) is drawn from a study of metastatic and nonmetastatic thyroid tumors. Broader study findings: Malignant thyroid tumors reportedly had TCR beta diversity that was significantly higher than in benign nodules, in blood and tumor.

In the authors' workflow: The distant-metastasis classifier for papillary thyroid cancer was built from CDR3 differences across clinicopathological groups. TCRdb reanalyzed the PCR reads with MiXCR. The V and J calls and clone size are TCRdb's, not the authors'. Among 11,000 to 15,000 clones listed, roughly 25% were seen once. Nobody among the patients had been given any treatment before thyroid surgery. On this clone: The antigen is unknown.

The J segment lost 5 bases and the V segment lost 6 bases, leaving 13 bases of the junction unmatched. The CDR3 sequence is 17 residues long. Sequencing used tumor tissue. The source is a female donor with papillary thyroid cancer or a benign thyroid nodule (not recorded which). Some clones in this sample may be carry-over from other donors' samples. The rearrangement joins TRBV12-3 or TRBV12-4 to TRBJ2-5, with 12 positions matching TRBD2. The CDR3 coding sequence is TGTGCCAGCAGGGGGGGACAGGGCCTAGCGGGAGGGGAGACCCAGTACTTC. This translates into CASRGGQGLAGGETQYF.